A selection of T cell receptor beta chains follows, all from one sample in a study of cytomegalovirus exposure and HLA in healthy donors. This table comes from immunoSEQ multiplex PCR, and its TCRdb copy is limited to in-frame clones, with some not included. The table shows under 250,000 clones, with around 80% occurring only once. Sequenced input: PBMCs. The receptor set was obtained from a woman aged 30 to 39 in good health and CMV-seropositive. CDR3s include the opening cysteine and the closing phenylalanine or tryptophan. Each record gives: D gene, J gene, clone size, V gene, CDR3 DNA, CDR3 protein. A D gene is named only where the DNA matches it firmly. Clone sizes are given selectively: once, few, many, or a class where the clone is expanded.

d_call: NA; j_call: TRBJ2-1; clone_size: NA; v_call: TRBV5-4; cdr3_nt: TGTGCCAGCAGCCTGACAGCTAGCTCCTACAATGAGCAGTTCTTC; cdr3_aa: CASSLTASSYNEQFF
d_call: NA; j_call: TRBJ1-1; clone_size: NA; v_call: TRBV11-2; cdr3_nt: TGTGCCAGCAGCCCGGCCGGGACACTTAACACTGAAGCTTTCTTT; cdr3_aa: CASSPAGTLNTEAFF
d_call: NA; j_call: TRBJ2-2; clone_size: NA; v_call: TRBV7-9; cdr3_nt: TGTGCCAGCAGCTTAGAGGGGGAGAACACCGGGGAGCTGTTTTTT; cdr3_aa: CASSLEGENTGELFF
d_call: NA; j_call: TRBJ2-3; clone_size: NA; v_call: TRBV30; cdr3_nt: TGTGCCTGGAGCGGACTTCTTAGCACAGATACGCAGTATTTT; cdr3_aa: CAWSGLLSTDTQYF
d_call: TRBD1; j_call: TRBJ2-2; clone_size: NA; v_call: TRBV4-2; cdr3_nt: TGTGCCAGCAGCTCACTCCAGGCCCAGGGGGAGACCGGGGAGCTGTTTTTT; cdr3_aa: CASSSLQAQGETGELFF
d_call: NA; j_call: TRBJ1-1; clone_size: NA; v_call: TRBV6-5; cdr3_nt: TGTGCCAGCAGTCTTACAGGGAAGACGAACACTGAAGCTTTCTTT; cdr3_aa: CASSLTGKTNTEAFF
d_call: TRBD1; j_call: TRBJ2-2; clone_size: NA; v_call: TRBV18; cdr3_nt: TGTGCCAGCTCACCATTATCCGTACAGGGGGGCACCGGGGAGCTGTTTTTT; cdr3_aa: CASSPLSVQGGTGELFF
d_call: NA; j_call: TRBJ2-4; clone_size: few; v_call: TRBV1; cdr3_nt: TGCACCAGCAGCCAAGAGTCGCACCCCATCGGGTACTTC; cdr3_aa: CTSSQESHPIGYF
d_call: TRBD1; j_call: TRBJ1-2; clone_size: NA; v_call: TRBV2; cdr3_nt: TGTGCCAGCAATTTCGGACAGGGGCCTTATGGCTACACCTTC; cdr3_aa: CASNFGQGPYGYTF
d_call: TRBD1; j_call: TRBJ1-2; clone_size: NA; v_call: TRBV4-3; cdr3_nt: TGCGCCAGCAGCCGATCTCACGGAGGGGGCACAGTCTATGGCTACACCTTC; cdr3_aa: CASSRSHGGGTVYGYTF
d_call: TRBD2; j_call: TRBJ2-1; clone_size: NA; v_call: TRBV9; cdr3_nt: TGTGCCAGCAGCCCGGGACTAGCGGGTTACAATGAGCAGTTCTTC; cdr3_aa: CASSPGLAGYNEQFF
d_call: NA; j_call: TRBJ1-6; clone_size: NA; v_call: TRBV2; cdr3_nt: TGTGCCAGCAAAGAATGGCCGACTCATCCCCTCCACTTT; cdr3_aa: CASKEWPTHPLHF
d_call: NA; j_call: TRBJ1-1; clone_size: NA; v_call: TRBV6-1; cdr3_nt: TGTGCCAGCACCACCGGGATTTTAATTGAAGCTTTCTTT; cdr3_aa: CASTTGILIEAFF
d_call: TRBD2; j_call: TRBJ2-7; clone_size: NA; v_call: TRBV7-6; cdr3_nt: TGTGCCAGCAGCCGTGGGACTAGCGGGAAGTACGAGCAGTACTTC; cdr3_aa: CASSRGTSGKYEQYF
d_call: NA; j_call: TRBJ2-1; clone_size: NA; v_call: TRBV29-1; cdr3_nt: TGCAGCGTTATGGGGAGCGAGCAGTTCTTC; cdr3_aa: CSVMGSEQFF
d_call: TRBD2; j_call: TRBJ2-2; clone_size: NA; v_call: TRBV10-2; cdr3_nt: TGCGCCAGCAGTGGCGGGAGGGCCATCGGGGAGCTGTTTTTT; cdr3_aa: CASSGGRAIGELFF
d_call: NA; j_call: TRBJ2-3; clone_size: NA; v_call: TRBV5-1; cdr3_nt: TGCGCCAGCAGCCGCGGGACAGCTACTAGCACAGATACGCAGTATTTT; cdr3_aa: CASSRGTATSTDTQYF
d_call: TRBD2; j_call: TRBJ2-5; clone_size: NA; v_call: TRBV2; cdr3_nt: TGTGCCAGCAGTGAAGCGACTAGCGGCCCAGAGACCCAGTACTTC; cdr3_aa: CASSEATSGPETQYF
d_call: TRBD1; j_call: TRBJ1-2; clone_size: NA; v_call: TRBV18; cdr3_nt: TGTGCCAGCTCACCCCAGGGGGACTATGGCTACACCTTC; cdr3_aa: CASSPQGDYGYTF
d_call: NA; j_call: TRBJ2-3; clone_size: NA; v_call: TRBV7-2; cdr3_nt: TGTGCCAGCAGCGTGCTTACCCCCGGAGATACGCAGTATTTT; cdr3_aa: CASSVLTPGDTQYF
d_call: NA; j_call: TRBJ1-5; clone_size: NA; v_call: TRBV19; cdr3_nt: TGTGCCCGCCCCCCGGGGGGAAGCAATCAGCCCCAGCATTTT; cdr3_aa: CARPPGGSNQPQHF
d_call: NA; j_call: TRBJ2-3; clone_size: NA; v_call: TRBV7-9; cdr3_nt: TGTGCCAGCACCCGCGGAGCCCCTAGCACAGATACGCAGTATTTT; cdr3_aa: CASTRGAPSTDTQYF
d_call: TRBD2; j_call: TRBJ2-2; clone_size: NA; v_call: TRBV30; cdr3_nt: TGTGCCTGGAGTGGTAGCGGGAGGGCCCGGGCCGGGGAGCTGTTTTTT; cdr3_aa: CAWSGSGRARAGELFF
d_call: NA; j_call: TRBJ1-1; clone_size: NA; v_call: TRBV10-2; cdr3_nt: TGCGCCAGCAGGGTCCTAAACTCCGCTGAAGCTTTCTTT; cdr3_aa: CASRVLNSAEAFF
d_call: NA; j_call: TRBJ2-2; clone_size: NA; v_call: TRBV5-1; cdr3_nt: TGCGCCAGCAGCTTGGTGGCAGGGAACACCGGGGAGCTGTTTTTT; cdr3_aa: CASSLVAGNTGELFF
d_call: NA; j_call: TRBJ1-1; clone_size: NA; v_call: TRBV27; cdr3_nt: TGTGCCAGCAGTCCTTACCTATTTGACACCAGCACTGAAGCTTTCTTT; cdr3_aa: CASSPYLFDTSTEAFF
d_call: TRBD1; j_call: TRBJ2-1; clone_size: few; v_call: TRBV10-3; cdr3_nt: TGTGCCAGCGGACAGGGGGCGGACGAGCAGTTCTTC; cdr3_aa: CASGQGADEQFF
d_call: NA; j_call: TRBJ2-1; clone_size: NA; v_call: TRBV2; cdr3_nt: TGTGCCAGCAGTGCAGGGTACAATGAGCAGTTCTTC; cdr3_aa: CASSAGYNEQFF
d_call: TRBD2; j_call: TRBJ2-3; clone_size: NA; v_call: TRBV4-2; cdr3_nt: TGTGCCAGCAGCCAAGGTCTAGCGGGAGGTCAGAGTACAGATACGCAGTATTTT; cdr3_aa: CASSQGLAGGQSTDTQYF
d_call: NA; j_call: TRBJ1-1; clone_size: NA; v_call: TRBV11-2; cdr3_nt: TGTGCCAGCAGCTTAGAGGTGGCGGGAAACACTGAAGCTTTCTTT; cdr3_aa: CASSLEVAGNTEAFF
d_call: TRBD1; j_call: TRBJ2-5; clone_size: NA; v_call: TRBV5-8; cdr3_nt: TGTGCCAGCAGCGGGGGACAGAATGGACAAGAGACCCAGTACTTC; cdr3_aa: CASSGGQNGQETQYF
d_call: NA; j_call: TRBJ2-6; clone_size: few; v_call: TRBV6-4; cdr3_nt: TGTGCCAGCAGTGACTCAGGAAGCGACTCTGGGGCCAACGTCCTGACTTTC; cdr3_aa: CASSDSGSDSGANVLTF
d_call: NA; j_call: TRBJ2-1; clone_size: NA; v_call: TRBV11-3; cdr3_nt: TGTGCCAGCAGCTTTATTCCGGTCTCCTACAATGAGCAGTTCTTC; cdr3_aa: CASSFIPVSYNEQFF
d_call: NA; j_call: TRBJ2-6; clone_size: once; v_call: TRBV4-2; cdr3_nt: TGTGCCAGCAGCCAGGATCCCATAAGGGAGGTTGGGGCCAACGTCCTGACTTTC; cdr3_aa: CASSQDPIREVGANVLTF
d_call: NA; j_call: TRBJ1-5; clone_size: few; v_call: TRBV2; cdr3_nt: TGTGCCAGCACGGAGCTAGGCCGCAATCAGCCCCAGCATTTT; cdr3_aa: CASTELGRNQPQHF
d_call: TRBD1; j_call: TRBJ1-5; clone_size: NA; v_call: TRBV7-8; cdr3_nt: TGTGCCAGCAGCGGGGACAGGGTTGTAGGTAGCAATCAGCCCCAGCATTTT; cdr3_aa: CASSGDRVVGSNQPQHF
d_call: NA; j_call: TRBJ2-1; clone_size: NA; v_call: TRBV11-2; cdr3_nt: TGTGCCAGCAGCTTGGGAGACAGGCCCCCCTACAATGAGCAGTTCTTC; cdr3_aa: CASSLGDRPPYNEQFF